One and the same sample provided the 14 T cell receptor beta chains below, sequenced in a study of graft-versus-host responses after intestinal transplantation. The protocol was immunoSEQ multiplex PCR, while the TCRdb copy is restricted to in-frame clones and leaves out a portion. The table shows 20,000 or so clones, with roughly 79% occurring only once. Both intraepithelial and lamina propria lymphocytes were released by processing graft tissue. This specimen was ileum tissue, taken 12 days after intestinal transplant. All receptors come from a human patient who received an intestinal transplant, so some T cells may come from the graft donor.

The rearrangement joins TRBV4-2 to TRBJ2-7, with D possibly being TRBD2 (6 bases). This CDR3 spans 14 amino acids. V was shortened by 1 base and J by 7 bases, with 14 bases between the two germline ends. Germline CDR1 reads LGHNA; CDR2 reads YNFKEQ. The CDR3 here is CASSQGTTSWEQYF. CDR3 sequence (DNA): TGTGCCAGCAGCCAAGGGACTACCTCTTGGGAGCAGTACTTC.

The J gene is TRBJ1-1, the V gene TRBV5-1; a weak D match, TRBD1 (6 bases). The germline V gene encodes CDR1 SGHRS and CDR2 YFSETQ. Trimming pared 2 bases from V and 4 bases from J, leaving 18 bases between. This CDR3 is 16 amino acids long. CDR3 sequence (DNA): TGCGCCAGCAGCTTCAGCTATGGGGGGGCTGGCACTGAAGCTTTCTTT. Residues: CASSFSYGGAGTEAFF.

V and J are TRBV6-6 and TRBJ2-1; D not certain. Germline values: CDR1 MNHNY, CDR2 SVGAGI (reference sequence). Trimming shortened V by 0 bases and J by 8 bases, and 11 bases separated the two germline ends. This CDR3 has 14 amino acids. The CDR3 sequence is CASSYSFNGHEQFF. CDR3 in DNA: TGTGCCAGCAGTTACTCGTTTAATGGCCATGAGCAGTTCTTC.

The rearrangement links TRBV13 to TRBJ2-3; D is possibly TRBD1 (6 bases). V shed 3 bases and J shed 2 bases, with 12 bases lying between them. CDR1 is PRHDT and CDR2 is FYEKMQ in the germline V gene (reference sequence). This CDR3 comprises 15 residues. The CDR3 sequence is CASSFDRPYTDTQYF. The CDR3, as DNA: TGTGCCAGCAGCTTCGACAGGCCCTACACAGATACGCAGTATTTT.

The CDR3 region is CASSLYEGPVGNTEAFF. As DNA, the CDR3 is TGTGCCAGCAGCTTATACGAGGGTCCTGTTGGGAACACTGAAGCTTTCTTT. This chain connects TRBV7-9 to TRBJ1-1; D gene uncertain. In germline, CDR1 is SEHNR, CDR2 FQNEAQ (reference sequence). Trimming cost V 2 bases and J 1 base, with 17 bases left between them. This CDR3 comprises 17 residues.

The chain has TRBV14 and TRBJ2-3; TRBD2 matches 13 bases. CDR3 length equals 14 residues. With V trimmed by 4 bases and J by 10 bases, 5 bases remained unmatched. Germline values: CDR1 SGHDN, CDR2 FVKESK. CDR3 amino acids: CASSPTSGGASQYF. The CDR3 bases are TGTGCCAGCAGCCCCACTAGCGGGGGGGCCTCGCAGTATTTT. Using reference TRBV14 and TRBJ2-3 for the parts outside the CDR3, the full variable domain is EAGVTQFPSHSVIEKGQTVTLRCDPISGHDNLYWYRRVMGKEIKFLLHFVKESKQDESGMPNNRFLAERTGGTYSTLKVQPAELEDSGVYFCASSPTSGGASQYFGPGTRLTVL.

CDR3 DNA: TGTGCCAGTACCTTCACTCGGAGCCCCGGAAACACCATATATTTT. It yields the protein CASTFTRSPGNTIYF. The chain is built from TRBV19 and TRBJ1-3; D is unclear. Germline CDR1 is LNHDA and CDR2 is SQIVND (reference sequence). Trimming pared 7 bases from V and 4 bases from J, leaving 17 bases between. CDR3 length equals 15 residues.

This chain links TRBV6-1 with TRBJ2-1; 13 bases are a match to TRBD2. The CDR3 consists of 15 residues. Germline CDR1 MNHNS, CDR2 SASEGT. V dropped 6 bases and J dropped 8; count of bases not matched to a gene: 7. In DNA, the CDR3 is TGTGCCAGCAGCTACCGGACTAGCGGGAGAGATGAGCAGTTCTTC. It translates to CASSYRTSGRDEQFF.

The CDR3 protein is CASSLGPLARQYF. The CDR3 DNA is TGTGCCAGCAGCTTAGGCCCACTAGCGCGCCAGTACTTC. The J gene is TRBJ2-5, the V gene TRBV11-3; TRBD2 aligns across 7 bases. V gave up 1 base and J gave up 10 bases; unmatched junction bases: 6. This CDR3 region has 13 residues. CDR1 is SGHNT and CDR2 is YENEEA in the germline V gene.

The chain has TRBV7-3 and TRBJ2-7; a possible D gene is TRBD1 (5 bases). Germline V gives CDR1 SGHTA, CDR2 FQGTGA. CDR3 length: 16 amino acids. The V gene lost 2 bases and the J gene lost 5 bases, with 19 bases spanning the gap. The CDR3 is CASSLVRWQGLDEQYF. The CDR3 nucleotides are TGTGCCAGCAGCTTAGTACGGTGGCAGGGTTTGGACGAGCAGTACTTC.

The chain is built from TRBV27 and TRBJ2-7; weak D call: TRBD2 (6 bases). The CDR3 extends over 14 amino acids. Germline V gene sequence: CDR1 MNHEY, CDR2 SMNVEV (reference sequence). Trimming left V 2 bases short and J 2 bases short, with 10 bases between. CDR3 in amino acids: CASSLAEGPYEQYF. The CDR3 DNA sequence: TGTGCCAGCAGTTTAGCGGAGGGACCCTACGAGCAGTACTTC.

The chain carries TRBV6-5 and TRBJ1-2, with 7 bases fitting TRBD1. CDR1 is MNHEY, CDR2 SVGAGI, per germline. This CDR3 has 14 residues. Unmatched junction bases numbered 4, after V lost 1 base and J lost 5 bases. The CDR3 loop reads CASSYWDSIYGYTF. In DNA form, the CDR3 reads TGTGCCAGCAGTTACTGGGACAGCATTTATGGCTACACCTTC.

V gene TRBV21-1 combines with J gene TRBJ1-2; whether TRBD1, the table's D call, matches the DNA was not checked. TRBV21-1 is listed as a pseudogene. This CDR3 region has 13 residues. The chain's CDR3 is CASSKEDRDGYTF. The CDR3, as DNA: TGTGCCAGCAGCAAAGAGGACAGGGATGGCTACACCTTC.

The chain has TRBV14 and TRBJ2-1; 10 nucleotides align to TRBD2. Germline CDR1 and CDR2: SGHDN and FVKESK. Losses at the gene ends were 3 bases for V and 5 bases for J; bases not matched to a gene: 10. The CDR3 has 17 amino acids. The CDR3 protein is CASSQVTAGGTHNEQFF. CDR3 DNA: TGTGCCAGCAGCCAGGTTACAGCGGGGGGGACGCACAATGAGCAGTTCTTC.